The 17 T cell receptor beta chains given below trace back to one sample, sequenced in a study of CD8+CD57+ T cells in acquired aplastic anemia. Patients who underwent sequencing had shown CD8+CD57+ cell expansion by flow cytometry. TCR beta VDJ combinations and CDR3 sequences were profiled from genomic DNA. TCRdb processed the reads anew with MiXCR; each CDR3 protein has one entry. Here the sample spans roughly 100,000 distinct CDR3 sequences, 65% to 70% being singletons. Specimen: sorted CD4+, CD8+, or CD8+CD57+ T cells (not recorded which) from PBMCs. Receptors were obtained from a human donor with aplastic anemia.

This chain connects TRBV2 to TRBJ2-1; 9 bases agree with TRBD2. The CDR3 totals 15 residues. The germline V gene encodes CDR1 SNHLY and CDR2 FYNNEI. The J segment lost 4 bases and the V segment lost 7 bases, leaving 8 bases of the junction unmatched. CDR3: CASNRPSGTYNEQFF. The DNA of the CDR3 is TGTGCCAGCAACCGACCTAGCGGGACATACAATGAGCAGTTCTTC.

The chain employs TRBV9 and TRBJ2-7; a weak D match, TRBD2 (5 bases). Germline V gene lookup returns CDR1 SGDLS and CDR2 YYNGEE. Trimming left V 7 bases short and J 1 base short, with 12 bases between. The CDR3 sequence is 13 residues long. CDR3 amino acids: CASGSGGSYEQYF. CDR3 bases: TGTGCCAGCGGGTCGGGCGGGTCCTACGAGCAGTACTTC.

This chain links TRBV10-2 with TRBJ2-7, with TRBD2 identical over 9 bases. Trimming cost V 10 bases and J 5 bases; bases outside gene matches: 12. CDR3 length: 14 amino acids. Germline CDR1 and CDR2: WSHSY and SAAADI. CDR3 nucleotide sequence: TGCGCCACCCGATCCGGGACTAGCATCGACGAGCAGTACTTC. Translated: CATRSGTSIDEQYF.

This clonotype was detected many times. The chain couples TRBV12-3 or TRBV12-4 to TRBJ2-7; 7 bases align to TRBD1. This CDR3 is built from 15 residues. J gave up 3 bases and V 0 bases, and 5 bases lay outside the gene matches. DNA of the CDR3: TGTGCCAGCAGTTTAGCACAGGGGTTGTACTACGAGCAGTACTTC. The encoded protein is CASSLAQGLYYEQYF.

In nucleotides, the CDR3 is TGTGCCAGCCCGCCCCAGGGGCAGAACACTGAAGCTTTCTTT. Its translation is CASPPQGQNTEAFF. V gene TRBV25-1 combines with J gene TRBJ1-1; a weak D match, TRBD1 (6 bases). CDR3 length equals 14 residues. Germline CDR1 reads MGHDK; CDR2 reads SYGVNS. Trimming pared 8 bases from V and 1 base from J, leaving 14 bases between.

This clonotype was counted at least ten times. The J gene is TRBJ2-5, the V gene TRBV4-1; unclear D gene. This CDR3 contains 13 residues. Trimming cost V 0 bases and J 3 bases, with 5 bases left between them. Germline V lookup: CDR1 MGHRA, CDR2 YSYEKL. This CDR3 is CASSQDQEETQYF. In DNA form, the CDR3 reads TGCGCCAGCAGCCAAGACCAAGAAGAGACCCAGTACTTC.

This chain joins TRBV6-5 and TRBJ1-5, with unresolved D. The CDR3 extends over 16 amino acids. The germline V and J ends were trimmed by 7 bases and 3 bases, with 19 bases remaining between them. Germline V lookup: CDR1 MNHEY, CDR2 SVGAGI. As DNA, the CDR3 is TGTGCCAGCACTTCGGCGGCAGGTAATGCCAATCAGCCCCAGCATTTT. This sequence encodes CASTSAAGNANQPQHF.

This clonotype was found a few times. V gene TRBV2 combines with J gene TRBJ1-4; D remains ambiguous. V was trimmed by 5 bases and J by 8 bases, leaving 12 bases between them. Germline values: CDR1 SNHLY, CDR2 FYNNEI. The CDR3 sequence is 13 residues long. In DNA form, the CDR3 reads TGTGCCAGCAGTAGTCGGGAAGGCGAAAAACTGTTTTTT. It is translated as CASSSREGEKLFF.

This clonotype has a handful of counts. V gene TRBV20-1 combines with J gene TRBJ1-6, with D uncertain. This CDR3 contains 14 residues. The ends were cut back, 3 bases at V and 10 bases at J, with 16 bases in the middle. Germline CDR1 reads DFQATT; CDR2 reads SNEGSKA (reference sequence). The CDR3 here is CSASASRENSPLHF. The CDR3 DNA sequence: TGCAGTGCTAGTGCTTCGCGGGAAAACTCACCCCTCCACTTT.

Only a few counts were recorded for this clonotype. The chain recombines TRBV7-9 with TRBJ1-1; 7 bases are a match to TRBD1. The CDR3 has 13 amino acids. With 5 bases clipped from V and 4 bases from J, the junction kept 4 bases outside the gene matches. Looked up from germline, CDR1 is SEHNR and CDR2 is FQNEAQ (reference sequence). The CDR3 spells CASSRTGFTEAFF. The CDR3 coding sequence is TGTGCCAGCAGCCGGACAGGTTTCACTGAAGCTTTCTTT.

The gene calls are TRBV20-1 and TRBJ1-5; the D gene is possibly TRBD1 (5 bases). V lost 0 bases to trimming and J lost 1 base, with 19 bases between them. There are 18 residues in the CDR3. Germline-derived CDR1 and CDR2 are DFQATT and SNEGSKA (reference sequence). The CDR3 region has the DNA TGCAGTGCTAGAGATGGGGGGACCCGGAGCATGAGCAATCAGCCCCAGCATTTT. Translating it yields CSARDGGTRSMSNQPQHF.

The chain combines TRBV2 with TRBJ1-2; D is undetermined. The CDR3 length is 14 residues. Germline values: CDR1 SNHLY, CDR2 FYNNEI. Deletions cut 9 bases from V and 4 bases from J, with 18 bases between. DNA for the CDR3: TGTGCCAGTAGTAACACGGTCCTCTTCTATGGCTACACCTTC. It translates to CASSNTVLFYGYTF. Based on the CDR3 plus reference TRBV2 and TRBJ1-2, the full variable domain is EPEVTQTPSHQVTQMGQEVILRCVPISNHLYFYWYRQILGQKVEFLVSFYNNEISEKSEIFDDQFSVERPDGSNFTLKIRSTKLEDSAMYFCASSNTVLFYGYTFGSGTRLTVV.

J is TRBJ1-1 and V is TRBV7-9, with 7 bases fitting TRBD1. Trimming took 7 bases from V and 0 from J; bases not matched to a gene: 8. CDR1 is SEHNR, CDR2 FQNEAQ, per germline (reference sequence). The CDR3 is made up of 15 amino acids. The CDR3 DNA reads TGTGCCAGCACTCTCCCAGGGGGGGTGAACACTGAAGCTTTCTTT. This gives the protein CASTLPGGVNTEAFF.

The gene calls are TRBV10-3 and TRBJ2-3; 7 bases fit TRBD2. The J segment lost 2 bases and the V segment lost 0 bases, leaving 2 bases of the junction unmatched. CDR3 length: 15 residues. The germline gives CDR1 ENHRY, CDR2 SYGVKD. CDR3 nucleotide sequence: TGTGCCATCAGTGAGTCCACTAGCGACACAGATACGCAGTATTTT. Its translation is CAISESTSDTDTQYF.

The V gene is TRBV9, the J gene TRBJ1-1; the D is unclear. Per the germline V gene, CDR1 is SGDLS and CDR2 is YYNGEE. V was trimmed by 0 bases and J by 0 bases, leaving 6 bases between them. This CDR3 has 14 residues. CDR3 region: CASSVAGMNTEAFF. In nucleotides, the CDR3 is TGTGCCAGCAGCGTAGCAGGCATGAACACTGAAGCTTTCTTT.

The chain carries TRBV2 and TRBJ2-7, with D maybe TRBD1 (6 bases). CDR1 and CDR2 (germline): SNHLY, FYNNEI. The CDR3 length is 13 residues. The CDR3 sequence is CARDPGTSYEQYF. The DNA for the CDR3 is TGTGCTAGAGATCCCGGGACAAGCTACGAGCAGTACTTC.

In this sample, this clonotype turned up once. The J gene is TRBJ2-1, the V gene TRBV15, with 7 positions matching TRBD2. The V gene's germline CDR1 is LNHNV and CDR2 YYDKDF (reference sequence). There are 15 residues in the CDR3. J was trimmed by 4 bases and V by 1 base; bases with no gene match: 4. The CDR3 protein is CATSRGGSLYNEQFF. The DNA of the CDR3 is TGTGCCACCAGCAGAGGCGGGAGTTTATACAATGAGCAGTTCTTC.